These T cell receptor beta chains were read from a single sample in a study of cytomegalovirus exposure and HLA in healthy donors. Only in-frame clones appear in the TCRdb table, and some are missing; sequencing was by immunoSEQ multiplex PCR. The sample has about 85,000 clones, 80% seen once. The sample taken for sequencing was PBMCs. These receptors all stem from a woman aged 45-59 years in good health and CMV-seropositive. CDR3s include the opening cysteine and the closing phenylalanine or tryptophan. D genes are given only for firm matches. Some rows mark clone size as missing; the rest say once, few, many or name a class of expanded clone.

-	-	TRBV11-2	TRBJ1-2	TGTGCCAGCAGCTTACGGGGGGGCTGGGGCTATGGCTACACCTTC	CASSLRGGWGYGYTF
TRBD1	once	TRBV11-2	TRBJ1-6	TGTGCCAGCAGCTTAAATACAGGGGGCTCCCAACCCCTCCACTTT	CASSLNTGGSQPLHF
-	-	TRBV10-3	TRBJ1-1	TGTGCCATCAGTGTAATAGGGGAAGGAGACACTGAAGCTTTCTTT	CAISVIGEGDTEAFF
TRBD1	-	TRBV30	TRBJ1-6	TGTGCCTGGAGTGAGGGACAGGGGGGTTCACCCCTCCACTTT	CAWSEGQGGSPLHF
TRBD1	once	TRBV9	TRBJ1-2	TGTGCCAGCAGCGCGGACTTCAGGGGGAATGGCTACACCTTC	CASSADFRGNGYTF
TRBD1	-	TRBV7-3	TRBJ1-2	TGTGCCAGCAGCCAGACAGGGAACTATGGCTACACCTTC	CASSQTGNYGYTF
-	-	TRBV30	TRBJ1-5	TGTGCCTGGAGTCGGGTCGGCAATCAGCCCCAGCATTTT	CAWSRVGNQPQHF
-	-	TRBV29-1	TRBJ2-1	TGCAGCGTTCGGAGGGTGATCAATGAGCAGTTCTTC	CSVRRVINEQFF
TRBD1	-	TRBV6-4	TRBJ2-1	TGTGCCAGCAGTGAAGAGGCAGGGGGAAACAATGAGCAGTTCTTC	CASSEEAGGNNEQFF
TRBD1	few	TRBV2	TRBJ1-2	TGTGCCAGCACCCAGCAGGGGGCGGACTATGGCTACACCTTC	CASTQQGADYGYTF
-	-	TRBV11-2	TRBJ2-1	TGTGCCAGCAGCTTAGGTGCGGCGTTGGGCTACAATGAGCAGTTCTTC	CASSLGAALGYNEQFF
-	-	TRBV7-9	TRBJ2-4	TGTGCCAGCAGCTTAGAGGGCGGAGGGCTTGGGGCCAAAAACATTCAGTACTTC	CASSLEGGGLGAKNIQYF
-	few	TRBV7-3	TRBJ2-2	TGTGCCAGCTCGGTTGACACCGGGGAGCTGTTTTTT	CASSVDTGELFF
-	once	TRBV6-1	TRBJ1-3	TGTGCCAGCAGTGAAGCTCTGGCGGCTTGGAGCTCTGGAAACACCATATATTTT	CASSEALAAWSSGNTIYF
-	-	TRBV27	TRBJ1-1	TGTGCCAGCAGTTTATTGCGGGGCACTGAAGCTTTCTTT	CASSLLRGTEAFF
TRBD1	once	TRBV10-2	TRBJ1-1	TGCGCCAGCAGGACGACAGGGGTGGGCACTGAAGCTTTCTTT	CASRTTGVGTEAFF
-	-	TRBV12-5	TRBJ2-5	TGTGCTAGTGGTTCGGAGGGAGAGACCCAGTACTTC	CASGSEGETQYF
-	once	TRBV6-1	TRBJ1-4	TGTGCCAGCAGCGAACAGGGAGGGGGTGAAAAACTGTTTTTT	CASSEQGGGEKLFF
-	-	TRBV5-1	TRBJ2-5	TGCGCCAGCAGCTTGACAGGGAGAGAGACCCAGTACTTC	CASSLTGRETQYF
-	-	TRBV2	TRBJ2-1	TGTGCCAGCAGCCCGGTGGATGAGCAGTTCTTC	CASSPVDEQFF
-	-	TRBV10-3	TRBJ2-1	TGTGCCATCGGGAGAGACAATGAGCAGTTCTTC	CAIGRDNEQFF
TRBD1	-	TRBV5-6	TRBJ1-2	TGTGCCAGCAGCATGGGACAGGGGAATGGCTACACCTTC	CASSMGQGNGYTF
-	-	TRBV9	TRBJ2-3	TGTGCCAGCAGCGTAGCTACAACGGGGGATAGCACAGATACGCAGTATTTT	CASSVATTGDSTDTQYF
-	-	TRBV15	TRBJ2-1	TGTGCCACCAGCAGAGATCCGAGGAATGAGCAGTTCTTC	CATSRDPRNEQFF
-	-	TRBV30	TRBJ1-2	TGTGCCTGGAGTGACAGGGAGCTTGGCTACACCTTC	CAWSDRELGYTF
TRBD2	once	TRBV6-5	TRBJ2-1	TGTGCCAGCAGTTACTCGAACGGGGGGGCTTACAATGAGCAGTTCTTC	CASSYSNGGAYNEQFF
-	-	TRBV10-1	TRBJ2-2	TGCGCCAGCAGGGGGCCCACCGGGGAGCTGTTTTTT	CASRGPTGELFF
-	few	TRBV5-5	TRBJ1-5	TGTGCCAGCAGCTTTGGCGGAAGCAATCAGCCCCAGCATTTT	CASSFGGSNQPQHF
-	-	TRBV7-9	TRBJ1-3	TGTGCCAGCAGCTCCACAATCATACGTGATGGAAACACCATATATTTT	CASSSTIIRDGNTIYF
TRBD1	-	TRBV30	TRBJ1-3	TGTGCCTGGAGCCGCGGGACAGGTGGAAACACCATATATTTT	CAWSRGTGGNTIYF
-	-	TRBV4-1	TRBJ1-4	TGCGCCAGCAGCCAACAGGGGAATGAAAAACTGTTTTTT	CASSQQGNEKLFF
-	-	TRBV6-1	TRBJ1-2	TGTGCCAGCAGTGAAGAGGGAGGGACATATGGCTACACCTTC	CASSEEGGTYGYTF
TRBD1	-	TRBV7-6	TRBJ1-2	TGTGCCAGCAGCTCAACAGGGGAAGGGCATCGGGGCTACACCTTC	CASSSTGEGHRGYTF
-	-	TRBV6-1	TRBJ2-5	TGTGCCAGCAGTGCGACAGGTTCTAGGGGGACCCAGTACTTC	CASSATGSRGTQYF
TRBD1	once	TRBV6-5	TRBJ2-7	TGTGCCAGCAGTCCAGGGACAGAAATTTACGAGCAGTACTTC	CASSPGTEIYEQYF
-	-	TRBV27	TRBJ1-5	TGTGCCAGCACCCCTAACGTGGGGGCGGGGGAGCCCCAGCATTTT	CASTPNVGAGEPQHF
TRBD1	-	TRBV30	TRBJ1-4	TGTGCCTGGAGTGTAAACAGGGGCAATGAAAAACTGTTTTTT	CAWSVNRGNEKLFF
TRBD2	-	TRBV7-3	TRBJ2-3	TGTGCCAGCAGCCCTCGGACTAGCGGGAGCACAAATACGCAGTATTTT	CASSPRTSGSTNTQYF
-	-	TRBV20-1	TRBJ2-5	TGCAGTGCTGCCACGGGGGAGACCCAGTACTTC	CSAATGETQYF
TRBD1	once	TRBV5-1	TRBJ2-1	TGCGCCAGCAGCTTGATTCAGGGGGCGGTTGGAGAGCAGTTCTTC	CASSLIQGAVGEQFF
-	-	TRBV10-3	TRBJ1-1	TGTGCCATCAGACAGACGGATTCAGGCGAAGCTTTCTTT	CAIRQTDSGEAFF
TRBD1	-	TRBV2	TRBJ1-5	TGTGCCAGCAGCCGGGACAGGGCCAGCCAGCCCCAGCATTTT	CASSRDRASQPQHF
TRBD1	once	TRBV4-1	TRBJ2-5	TGCGCCAGCAGCCAACACGACAGGGAGCGAGAGACCCAGTACTTC	CASSQHDRERETQYF
-	-	TRBV19	TRBJ1-5	TGTGCCAGTACCAGGCGGGACTCAGAATCGCCCCAGCATTTT	CASTRRDSESPQHF
-	-	TRBV19	TRBJ1-1	TGTGCCAGTAGTATTGGGGGAGGCACTGAAGCTTTCTTT	CASSIGGGTEAFF
-	-	TRBV2	TRBJ1-3	TGTGCCAGCGACGGGTCCTCTGGAAACACCATATATTTT	CASDGSSGNTIYF
-	once	TRBV15	TRBJ1-3	TGTGCCACCAGCAGAGCGATCGGGGGGTCTGGAAACACCATATATTTT	CATSRAIGGSGNTIYF
-	-	TRBV9	TRBJ2-5	TGTGCCAGCAGCGCCAGGATGGGAGAGACCCAGTACTTC	CASSARMGETQYF
-	-	TRBV6-1	TRBJ1-2	TGTGCCAGCGACATAGGCTATGGCTACACCTTC	CASDIGYGYTF
-	-	TRBV27	TRBJ1-2	TGTGCCAGCAGTTGGACAGCCACTAACTATGGCTACACCTTC	CASSWTATNYGYTF
TRBD2	-	TRBV7-3	TRBJ2-5	TGTGCCAGCAGCTTAAATCCGGGAGGTCCAGGGACCCAGTACTTC	CASSLNPGGPGTQYF